This is a list of T cell receptor beta chains from one sample in a study of blood T cell repertoires in COVID-19. Profiling relied on immunoSEQ multiplex PCR, and the TCRdb table lists in-frame clones only, not all of them. The table shows around 450,000 clones, with 80% to 95% occurring only once. Material for sequencing was PBMCs or T cells enriched from blood (not recorded which). The receptors were sampled from a man aged 18 to 30 who had recovered from COVID-19. Each CDR3 is given without its conserved first and last residue.

V gene	J gene	CDR3 protein
TRBV11-2	TRBJ2-2	ASSFLRQANTGELF
TRBV7-8	TRBJ2-4	ASSPLQGAKNIQY
TRBV18	TRBJ1-1	ASSLKTGRDTEAF
TRBV4-2	TRBJ2-3	ASSQGTGGADTQY
TRBV6-5	TRBJ1-2	ASSNAGTGAYGYT
TRBV28	TRBJ1-3	ASSSSTVLTGNTIY
TRBV19	TRBJ1-4	ASTTGGNIDEKLF
TRBV7-8	TRBJ1-1	ASSLELISDTEAF
TRBV28	TRBJ2-1	ASSLLRNEQF
TRBV11-2	TRBJ2-7	ASSFLLYEQY
TRBV7-2	TRBJ1-4	ASSHRGRGEKLF
TRBV11-2	TRBJ1-1	ASSPGGISLGAF
TRBV6-5	TRBJ2-1	ASRRGLVYNEQF
TRBV3-1/TRBV3-2	TRBJ2-7	ASRHSRTAFYEQY
TRBV7-2	TRBJ2-1	ASSWDRGGYNEQF
TRBV18	TRBJ2-1	ASSRTSGGSSYNEQF
TRBV5-1	TRBJ1-3	ASSLDREGSTIY
TRBV18	TRBJ1-2	ASSPSGGDYGYT
TRBV28	TRBJ1-2	ASSSGTALGGYT
TRBV12-3/TRBV12-4	TRBJ1-6	ASSARKDSPLH
TRBV14	TRBJ2-7	ASSYRTSGYEQY
TRBV6-5	TRBJ2-3	ASSYSPAPDTQY
TRBV5-8	TRBJ1-2	ASSFDRSYGYT
TRBV12-3/TRBV12-4	TRBJ2-7	ASRASNYEQY
TRBV7-9	TRBJ2-7	ASSLSQADEQY
TRBV19	TRBJ2-1	ASSIYGGGLYNEQF
TRBV11-2	TRBJ2-7	ASRSTTGPTYEQY
TRBV7-2	TRBJ1-2	ASSSGGTGMIGGYT
TRBV19	TRBJ1-5	ASQGTDIRNQPQH
TRBV10-3	TRBJ1-1	AISGNGVEAF
TRBV10-3	TRBJ1-1	AISESRTGNTEAF
TRBV28	TRBJ2-7	ASSPGTGIYEQY
TRBV20-1	TRBJ2-7	SAGQGYEQY
TRBV27	TRBJ2-1	ASSYQGNEQF
TRBV7-2	TRBJ1-4	ASGRGGSSSTNEKLF
TRBV11-3	TRBJ2-1	ASSLDGPSYNEQF
TRBV4-2	TRBJ2-7	ASSRPGLAEGYEQY
TRBV18	TRBJ1-2	ASSQGRQGFYGYT
TRBV3-1/TRBV3-2	TRBJ1-2	ASSRDSYGYT
TRBV10-3	TRBJ2-3	AISEAPGLAGPDTQY
TRBV10-3	TRBJ2-7	AISKTGTYEQY
TRBV7-9	TRBJ1-1	ASSPDRWGMNTEAF
TRBV4-1	TRBJ2-1	ASSQDLVGVSNEQF